The clone carrying this TCR beta chain has only a few counts. Antigen unknown. The data were obtained in a study of CD8+ T cells in alopecia areata. As the sequencing template, cDNA was produced by extracting RNA and reverse transcribing it. Libraries were prepared by immunoSEQ multiplex PCR; TCRdb keeps only in-frame clonotypes and omits some of them. The table includes some 180,000 clones, approximately 53% detected once. Study results and limitations: Sequenced scalp T cells also include alphabeta T cells resident in normal skin. Across lesional scalp, and particularly alopecia totalis/universalis, clonality surpassed that of normal scalp. Patients shared TCRs less clearly than mice did, possibly owing to HLA.

PBMC-derived CD4+ and CD8+ T cells were sorted. Germline CDR1 is SNHLY and CDR2 is FYNNEI. This CDR3 is 12 amino acids long. V shed 8 bases, J shed 2 bases, and the junction held 2 bases outside the gene matches. The sequenced sample was CD8+ T cells sorted from blood. V gene TRBV2 combines with J gene TRBJ2-5, with 7 positions matching TRBD2. The TCR was taken from a human donor in good health. CDR3 in DNA: TGTGCCAGCGGGGGGGATCAAGAGACCCAGTACTTC. This encodes CASGGDQETQYF.